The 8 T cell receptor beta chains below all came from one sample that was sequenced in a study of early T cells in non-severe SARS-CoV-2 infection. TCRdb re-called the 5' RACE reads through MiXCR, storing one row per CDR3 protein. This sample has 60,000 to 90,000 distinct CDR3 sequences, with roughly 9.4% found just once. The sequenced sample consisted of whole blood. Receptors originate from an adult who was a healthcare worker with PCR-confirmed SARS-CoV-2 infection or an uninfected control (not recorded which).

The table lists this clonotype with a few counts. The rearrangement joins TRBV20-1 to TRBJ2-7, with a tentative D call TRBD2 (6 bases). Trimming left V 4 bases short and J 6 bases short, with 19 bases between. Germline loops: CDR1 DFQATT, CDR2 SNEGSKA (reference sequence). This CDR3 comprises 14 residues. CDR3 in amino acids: CSAMPTSFPGEQYF. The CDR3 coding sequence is TGCAGTGCTATGCCGACTAGTTTTCCGGGCGAGCAGTACTTC.

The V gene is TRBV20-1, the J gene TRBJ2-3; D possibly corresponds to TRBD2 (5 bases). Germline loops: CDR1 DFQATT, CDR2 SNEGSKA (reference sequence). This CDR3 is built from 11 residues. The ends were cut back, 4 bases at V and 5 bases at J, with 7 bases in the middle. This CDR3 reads CSATEGDTQYF. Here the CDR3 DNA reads TGCAGTGCTACCGAGGGAGATACGCAGTATTTT.

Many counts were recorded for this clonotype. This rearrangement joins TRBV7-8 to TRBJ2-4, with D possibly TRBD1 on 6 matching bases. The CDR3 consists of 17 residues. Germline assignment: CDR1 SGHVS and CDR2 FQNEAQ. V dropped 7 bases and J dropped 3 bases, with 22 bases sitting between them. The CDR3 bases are TGTGCCAGCAACTCCGTTACCACCGGGACAAACAAAAACATTCAGTACTTC. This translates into CASNSVTTGTNKNIQYF. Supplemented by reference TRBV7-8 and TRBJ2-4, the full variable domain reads GAGVSQSPRYKVAKRGQDVALRCDPISGHVSLFWYQQALGQGPEFLTYFQNEAQLDKSGLPSDRFFAERPEGSVSTLKIQRTQQEDSAVYLCASNSVTTGTNKNIQYFGAGTRLSVL.

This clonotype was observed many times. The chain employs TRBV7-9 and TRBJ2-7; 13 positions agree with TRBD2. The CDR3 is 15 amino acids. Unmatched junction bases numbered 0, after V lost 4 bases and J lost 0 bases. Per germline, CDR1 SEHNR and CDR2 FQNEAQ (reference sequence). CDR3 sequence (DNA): TGTGCCAGCAGCTGGACTAGCGGGAGCTCCTACGAGCAGTACTTC. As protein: CASSWTSGSSYEQYF.

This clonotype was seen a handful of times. The CDR3 sequence: CASRPNTGPKAFF. CDR3 DNA sequence: TGTGCCAGCAGACCAAACACCGGGCCCAAAGCTTTCTTT. This sequence joins TRBV28 and TRBJ1-1, with D unresolved. Germline CDR1 and CDR2: MDHEN and SYDVKM. This CDR3 has 13 residues. V was trimmed by 6 bases and J by 9 bases, leaving 17 bases between them.

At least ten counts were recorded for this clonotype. The CDR3 coding sequence is TGTGCCAGCAGTGATAGAGGGACAAATCAGCCCCAGCATTTT. Its translation: CASSDRGTNQPQHF. The chain carries TRBV6-1 and TRBJ1-5, with a tentative D call TRBD1 (6 bases). The CDR3 runs 14 residues. Germline CDR1 is MNHNS and CDR2 is SASEGT. Trimming stripped 3 bases from V and 4 bases from J, with 10 bases between.

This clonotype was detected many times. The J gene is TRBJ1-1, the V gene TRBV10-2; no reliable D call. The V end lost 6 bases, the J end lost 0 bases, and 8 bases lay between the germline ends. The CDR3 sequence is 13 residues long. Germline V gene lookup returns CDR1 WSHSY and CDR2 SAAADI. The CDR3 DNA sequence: TGCGCCAGCAGGCGTGCCTTGAACACTGAAGCTTTCTTT. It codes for CASRRALNTEAFF.

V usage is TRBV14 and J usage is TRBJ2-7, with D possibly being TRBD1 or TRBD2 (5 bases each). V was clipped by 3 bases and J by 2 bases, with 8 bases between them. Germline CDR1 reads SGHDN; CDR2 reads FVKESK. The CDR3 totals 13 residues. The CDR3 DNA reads TGTGCCAGCAGCCATCTGGGGGCCTACGAGCAGTACTTC. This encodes CASSHLGAYEQYF. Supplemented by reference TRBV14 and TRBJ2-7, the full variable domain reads EAGVTQFPSHSVIEKGQTVTLRCDPISGHDNLYWYRRVMGKEIKFLLHFVKESKQDESGMPNNRFLAERTGGTYSTLKVQPAELEDSGVYFCASSHLGAYEQYFGPGTRLTVT.